This record looks at one T cell receptor (beta chain) sequence and its context. No antigen is known for it. Regions amplified from RNA transcripts were the TCR beta CDR3 regions. The study used the HTBI primer set for a first-round RT-PCR of the TCR CDR3. TCRdb passed the multiplex PCR reads through MiXCR, listing each CDR3 protein once. The sample shows 450,000 to 650,000 distinct CDR3 sequences, 14% of them seen only once. These data originate in a study of T cells in Graves' hyperthyroidism and ophthalmopathy. Trimming removed 0 bases from V and 4 bases from J; junction bases left unmatched: 18. Germline assignment: CDR1 DFQATT and CDR2 SNEGSKA (reference sequence). The CDR3 loop spans 20 amino acids. Study findings and constraints: The model identified upcoming ophthalmopathy a median about 7.1 months ahead of onset. In blood, most of the thyroid clonotypes expanded above 0.001 were also present.

This clonotype originated in a woman under 30 with Graves' ophthalmopathy. The chain is built from TRBV20-1 and TRBJ2-7, with TRBD2 matching over 13 bases. The sample comprised blood. CDR3 sequence reads: CSARDLGQGPWTSGSYEQYF. The CDR3 nucleotides are TGCAGTGCTAGAGATCTCGGACAGGGGCCTTGGACTAGCGGGAGTTACGAGCAGTACTTC.